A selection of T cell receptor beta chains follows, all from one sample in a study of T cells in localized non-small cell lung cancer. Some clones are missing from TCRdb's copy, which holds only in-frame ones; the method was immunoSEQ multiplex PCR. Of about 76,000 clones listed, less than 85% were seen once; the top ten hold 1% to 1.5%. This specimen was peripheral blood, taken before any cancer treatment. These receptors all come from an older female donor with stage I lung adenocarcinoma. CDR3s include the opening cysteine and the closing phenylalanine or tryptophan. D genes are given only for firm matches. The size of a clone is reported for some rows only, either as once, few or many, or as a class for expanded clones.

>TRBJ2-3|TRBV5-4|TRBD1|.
CASSFRTGGDTDTQYF
TGTGCCAGCAGCTTCCGGACAGGGGGAGACACAGATACGCAGTATTTT
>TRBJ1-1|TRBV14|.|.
CASSHFGYTEAFF
TGTGCCAGCAGCCACTTCGGGTACACTGAAGCTTTCTTT
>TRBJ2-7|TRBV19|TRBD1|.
CASSLTGDYEQYF
TGTGCCAGTAGCCTGACAGGGGACTACGAGCAGTACTTC
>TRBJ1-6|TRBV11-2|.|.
CASSLGQPNSPLHF
TGTGCCAGCAGCTTAGGGCAGCCAAATTCACCCCTCCACTTT
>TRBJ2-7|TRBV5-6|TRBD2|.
CASYRYSTSIYEQYF
TGTGCCAGCTACCGTTACTCGACTAGCATCTACGAGCAGTACTTC
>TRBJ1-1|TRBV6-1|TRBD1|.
CASSERGRDTEAFF
TGTGCCAGCAGTGAAAGGGGGCGCGACACTGAAGCTTTCTTT
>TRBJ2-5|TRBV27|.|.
CASRRYQGGVQETQYF
TGTGCCAGCAGAAGATATCAGGGCGGGGTCCAAGAGACCCAGTACTTC
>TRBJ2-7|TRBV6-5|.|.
CASSYSSGWDPYEQYF
TGTGCCAGCAGTTACTCGAGTGGTTGGGATCCCTACGAGCAGTACTTC
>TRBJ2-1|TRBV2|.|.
CASSLGAVSYNEQFF
TGTGCCAGCAGTTTGGGGGCAGTTTCCTACAATGAGCAGTTCTTC
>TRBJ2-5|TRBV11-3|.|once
CASSWGLQQETQYF
TGTGCCAGCAGCTGGGGACTTCAACAAGAGACCCAGTACTTC
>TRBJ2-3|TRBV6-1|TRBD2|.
CASSWTSSTDTQYF
TGTGCCAGCAGTTGGACTAGTAGCACAGATACGCAGTATTTT
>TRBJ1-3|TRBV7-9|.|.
CASSLGFSGNTIYF
TGTGCCAGCAGTTTAGGGTTTTCTGGAAACACCATATATTTT
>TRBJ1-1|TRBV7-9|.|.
CASSSYRRLEAFF
TGTGCCAGCAGCTCCTACAGAAGACTTGAAGCTTTCTTT
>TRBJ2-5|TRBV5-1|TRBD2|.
CASRGLAGGQETQYF
TGCGCCAGCAGGGGACTAGCGGGGGGTCAAGAGACCCAGTACTTC
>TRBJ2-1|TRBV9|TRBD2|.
CASSQKRGGWDEQFF
TGTGCCAGCAGCCAGAAGCGGGGGGGATGGGATGAGCAGTTCTTC
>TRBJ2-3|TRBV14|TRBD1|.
CASSLRQGPGTDTQYF
TGTGCCAGCAGCCTCCGACAGGGGCCGGGCACAGATACGCAGTATTTT
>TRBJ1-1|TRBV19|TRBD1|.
CASSTTGDTEAFF
TGTGCCAGTAGTACCACAGGGGACACTGAAGCTTTCTTT
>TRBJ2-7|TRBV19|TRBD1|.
CASSPGTGDRGKQYF
TGTGCCAGTAGTCCCGGGACAGGGGACCGGGGGAAGCAGTACTTC
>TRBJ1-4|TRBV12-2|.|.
CASLLLSKLFF
TGTGCAAGTCTCCTACTCTCCAAACTGTTTTTT
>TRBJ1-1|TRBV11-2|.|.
CASSFYVDTEAFF
TGTGCCAGCAGCTTCTATGTCGACACTGAAGCTTTCTTT
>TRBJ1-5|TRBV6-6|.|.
CASRRGREAPQPQHF
TGTGCCAGCAGACGAGGCAGGGAAGCACCTCAGCCCCAGCATTTT
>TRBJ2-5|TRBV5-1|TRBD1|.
CASSLGQGETQYF
TGCGCCAGCAGCTTGGGACAGGGGGAGACCCAGTACTTC
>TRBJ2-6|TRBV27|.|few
CASSPDRNSGANVLTF
TGTGCCAGCAGTCCCGACAGAAACTCTGGGGCCAACGTCCTGACTTTC
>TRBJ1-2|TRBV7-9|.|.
CASSPVRVNYGYTF
TGTGCCAGCAGCCCCGTTCGGGTTAACTATGGCTACACCTTC
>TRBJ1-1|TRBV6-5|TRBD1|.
CASRDRGTNTEAFF
TGTGCCAGCAGAGACAGGGGAACGAACACTGAAGCTTTCTTT
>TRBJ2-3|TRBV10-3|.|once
CAISARVGEADTQYF
TGTGCCATCAGCGCGAGGGTGGGGGAAGCAGATACGCAGTATTTT
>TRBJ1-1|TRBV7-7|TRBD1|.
CASSWTGETEAFF
TGTGCTAGCAGCTGGACAGGGGAAACTGAAGCTTTCTTT
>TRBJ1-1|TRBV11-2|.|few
CASSLDYRMNTEAFF
TGTGCCAGCAGCTTAGATTACAGAATGAACACTGAAGCTTTCTTT
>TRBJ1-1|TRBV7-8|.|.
CASSPYGTGSNTEAFF
TGTGCCAGCAGCCCATACGGGACGGGGAGTAACACTGAAGCTTTCTTT
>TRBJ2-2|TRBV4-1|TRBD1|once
CASSPRGAGGRVVTGELFF
TGCGCCAGCAGCCCCCGAGGGGCAGGGGGAAGGGTCGTAACCGGGGAGCTGTTTTTT
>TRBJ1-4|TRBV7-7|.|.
CASSYGPGEKLFF
TGTGCCAGCAGCTACGGACCCGGGGAAAAACTGTTTTTT
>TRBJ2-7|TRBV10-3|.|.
CAISEVGSYEQYF
TGTGCCATCAGTGAGGTAGGGAGCTACGAGCAGTACTTC
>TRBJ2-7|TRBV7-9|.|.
CASSFEGQAYEQYF
TGTGCCAGCAGCTTTGAGGGACAAGCCTACGAGCAGTACTTC
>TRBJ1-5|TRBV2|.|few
CASSGEGGRPQHF
TGTGCCAGCAGCGGCGAGGGTGGAAGGCCCCAGCATTTT
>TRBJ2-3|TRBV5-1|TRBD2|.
CASSGTSGATDTQYF
TGCGCCAGCAGCGGGACTAGCGGGGCCACAGATACGCAGTATTTT
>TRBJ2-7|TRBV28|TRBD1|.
CASSPNPFRTGGSYEQYF
TGTGCCAGCAGCCCTAACCCATTCAGGACAGGGGGATCCTACGAGCAGTACTTC
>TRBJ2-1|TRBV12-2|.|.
CASRTSGRGASYNEQFF
TGTGCAAGTCGCACCTCAGGGAGGGGGGCCTCCTACAATGAGCAGTTCTTC
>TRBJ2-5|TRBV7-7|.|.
CASSSGLQETQYF
TGTGCTAGCAGCTCCGGACTCCAAGAGACCCAGTACTTC
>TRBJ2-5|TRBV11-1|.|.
CASSTQGASQETQYF
TGTGCCAGCAGCACCCAAGGCGCCAGCCAAGAGACCCAGTACTTC
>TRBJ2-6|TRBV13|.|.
CASRPSGANVLTF
TGTGCCAGCAGGCCCTCTGGGGCCAACGTCCTGACTTTC
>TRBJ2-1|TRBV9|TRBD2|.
CASSATGLAGHEQFF
TGTGCCAGCAGCGCAACGGGACTAGCAGGCCATGAGCAGTTCTTC
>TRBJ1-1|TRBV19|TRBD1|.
CASSTLDRPLNTEAFF
TGTGCCAGTAGTACTTTGGACAGGCCTTTGAACACTGAAGCTTTCTTT
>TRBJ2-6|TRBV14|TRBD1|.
CASSRRGQGAPGANVLTF
TGTGCCAGCAGCCGACGCGGACAGGGGGCGCCTGGGGCCAACGTCCTGACTTTC
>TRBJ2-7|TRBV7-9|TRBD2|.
CASSLVTSGTHEQYF
TGTGCCAGCAGCTTAGTAACTAGCGGGACCCACGAGCAGTACTTC
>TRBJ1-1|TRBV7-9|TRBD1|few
CASSLAAGGAEAFF
TGTGCCAGCAGCTTAGCCGCAGGGGGGGCTGAAGCTTTCTTT
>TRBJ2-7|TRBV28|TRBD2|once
CASSLTSGRVTYEQYF
TGTGCCAGCAGTCTGACTAGCGGGAGGGTCACCTACGAGCAGTACTTC
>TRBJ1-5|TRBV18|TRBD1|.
CASSPDRAIQPQHF
TGTGCCAGCTCACCAGACAGGGCGATTCAGCCCCAGCATTTT
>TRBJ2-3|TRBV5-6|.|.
CASTLGQHTDTQYF
TGTGCCAGCACCCTTGGGCAGCACACAGATACGCAGTATTTT
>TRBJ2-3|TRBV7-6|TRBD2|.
CASSLELAGGPGDTQYF
TGTGCCAGCAGCTTAGAACTAGCGGGAGGGCCAGGAGATACGCAGTATTTT
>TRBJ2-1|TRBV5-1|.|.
CASSLARDYNEQFF
TGCGCCAGCAGCTTGGCCAGGGACTACAATGAGCAGTTCTTC
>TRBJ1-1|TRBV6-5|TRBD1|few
CASRQGAPPEAFF
TGTGCCAGCAGACAGGGGGCCCCTCCTGAAGCTTTCTTT
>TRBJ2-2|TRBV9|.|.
CASSQGGSSGELFF
TGTGCCAGCAGCCAGGGCGGCAGTTCCGGGGAGCTGTTTTTT
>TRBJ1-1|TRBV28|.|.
CASSLFEGRWAFF
TGTGCCAGCAGTTTATTCGAAGGGCGGTGGGCTTTCTTT
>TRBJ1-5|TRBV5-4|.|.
CASSLAGDSNQPQHF
TGTGCCAGCAGCTTGGCGGGGGATAGCAATCAGCCCCAGCATTTT